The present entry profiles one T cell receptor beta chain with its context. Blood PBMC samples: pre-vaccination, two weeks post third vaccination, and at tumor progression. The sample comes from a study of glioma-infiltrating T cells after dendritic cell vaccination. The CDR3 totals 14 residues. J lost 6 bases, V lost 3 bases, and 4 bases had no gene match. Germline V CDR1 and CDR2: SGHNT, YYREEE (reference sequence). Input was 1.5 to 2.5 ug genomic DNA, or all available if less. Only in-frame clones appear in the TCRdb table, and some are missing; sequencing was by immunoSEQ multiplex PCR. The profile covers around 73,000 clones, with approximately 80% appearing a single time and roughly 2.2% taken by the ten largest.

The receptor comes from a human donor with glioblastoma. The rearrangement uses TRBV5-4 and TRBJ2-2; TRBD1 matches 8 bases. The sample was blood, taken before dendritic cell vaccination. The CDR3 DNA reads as TGTGCCAGCAGCTACAGGGGGTACGCCGGGGAGCTGTTTTTT. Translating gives CASSYRGYAGELFF. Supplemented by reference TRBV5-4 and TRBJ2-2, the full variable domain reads ETGVTQSPTHLIKTRGQQVTLRCSSQSGHNTVSWYQQALGQGPQFIFQYYREEENGRGNFPPRFSGLQFPNYSSELNVNALELDDSALYLCASSYRGYAGELFFGEGSRLTVL.